These 25 T cell receptor beta chains were all obtained from the same sample, sequenced in a study of blood T cell repertoires in COVID-19. The data were produced by immunoSEQ multiplex PCR, yet TCRdb's version contains in-frame clones alone and is incomplete. The top ten clones hold approximately 6.8% of a sample with about 62,000 clones, about four fifths of them seen once. Input material: peripheral blood. These receptor sequences come from a woman in her 50s with active or convalescent COVID-19.

The J gene is TRBJ1-2, the V gene TRBV7-2; 7 nucleotides line up with TRBD1. V was clipped by 0 bases and J by 2 bases; unmatched bases: 0. The germline CDR1 and CDR2 sequences are SGHTA and FQGNSA. The CDR3 is 14 residues long. In DNA form, the CDR3 reads TGTGCCAGCAGCTTAGCGACAGGGAACTATGGCTACACCTTC. Translated, it gives CASSLATGNYGYTF.

V and J are TRBV6-2 or TRBV6-3 and TRBJ2-7, with 14 bases matching TRBD2. J lost 7 bases, V lost 6 bases, and 14 bases had no gene match. Germline loops: CDR1 MNHEY, CDR2 SVGEGT. The CDR3 contains 17 residues. CDR3: CASSPTMGLAGAGEQYF. CDR3 DNA sequence: TGTGCCAGCAGCCCCACTATGGGACTAGCGGGAGCGGGGGAGCAGTACTTC.

This chain connects TRBV19 to TRBJ2-2, with TRBD1 identical over 11 bases. CDR1 and CDR2 (germline): LNHDA, SQIVND (reference sequence). The CDR3 totals 15 residues. The junction had 3 bases not matched to a gene; V was cut back by 4 bases and J by 5 bases. CDR3 nucleotides: TGTGCCAGTAGTAGCGGGACAGGGGGTACCGGGGAGCTGTTTTTT. Translated: CASSSGTGGTGELFF. The full variable domain, in which reference TRBV19 and TRBJ2-2 provide the parts outside the CDR3, is DGGITQSPKYLFRKEGQNVTLSCEQNLNHDAMYWYRQDPGQGLRLIYYSQIVNDFQKGDIAEGYSVSREKKESFPLTVTSAQKNPTAFYLCASSSGTGGTGELFFGEGSRLTVL.

The chain uses TRBV9 and TRBJ1-2, with 7 bases that match TRBD1. The V segment lost 3 bases and the J segment 8 bases; nucleotides outside the gene matches: 10. Looked up from germline, CDR1 is SGDLS and CDR2 is YYNGEE. The CDR3 is 14 residues long. CDR3 DNA sequence: TGTGCCAGCAGCGCACTGACAGGGTTCGGCGGCTACACCTTC. Translation gives CASSALTGFGGYTF.

V usage is TRBV5-1 and J usage is TRBJ1-1, with 7 bases identical to TRBD1. V lost 4 bases, J lost 6 bases, and 12 bases stayed unmatched. CDR1 and CDR2 (germline): SGHRS, YFSETQ. CDR3 length equals 15 residues. CDR3 region: CASSLSRQGGAEAFF. The CDR3 DNA reads as TGCGCCAGCAGCCTCTCTCGACAGGGAGGAGCTGAAGCTTTCTTT.

V is TRBV3-1 (or the pseudogene TRBV3-2) and J is TRBJ2-7; 10 bases are shared with TRBD2. The CDR3 is made up of 16 amino acids. Germline loops: CDR1 LGHDT, CDR2 YNNKEL (reference sequence). Trimming removed 0 bases from V and 2 bases from J; junction bases left unmatched: 4. This CDR3 reads CASSQDRLAGAYEQYF. CDR3 coding DNA: TGTGCCAGCAGCCAAGATCGGCTAGCGGGGGCCTACGAGCAGTACTTC.

CDR3 bases: TGTGCCAGCAGCCAAGCTTGGGGCAGGGGGGAGACCCAGTACTTC. Its translation is CASSQAWGRGETQYF. The chain uses TRBV4-2 and TRBJ2-5; 7 nucleotides match TRBD1. This CDR3 comprises 15 residues. Looked up from germline, CDR1 is LGHNA and CDR2 is YNFKEQ. The ends lost 1 base at V and 5 bases at J; junction bases unmatched: 7.

This clone was seen a few times. The chain employs TRBV2 and TRBJ1-1; 9 bases line up with TRBD1. CDR1 is SNHLY and CDR2 is FYNNEI in the germline V gene. The V segment lost 6 bases and the J segment 4 bases; nucleotides outside the gene matches: 6. The CDR3 is 14 residues long. CDR3 residues: CASRGQGSGTEAFF. CDR3 nucleotides: TGTGCCAGCAGGGGACAGGGCTCGGGCACTGAAGCTTTCTTT.

This clone has only one observation. The chain recombines TRBV24-1 with TRBJ2-3; D ambiguous. CDR1 is KGHDR and CDR2 is SFDVKD in the germline V gene. This CDR3 spans 13 amino acids. V was shortened by 4 bases and J by 1 base, with 5 bases between the two germline ends. The CDR3 nucleotides are TGTGCCACCAGTGAGGGCGGCACAGATACGCAGTATTTT. As protein: CATSEGGTDTQYF.

The genes are TRBV9 and TRBJ2-5, with 8 bases fitting TRBD1. Germline loops: CDR1 SGDLS, CDR2 YYNGEE. V gave up 0 bases and J gave up 2 bases; unmatched junction bases: 0. This CDR3 region has 14 residues. The CDR3 protein is CASSVGDRQETQYF. The CDR3 nucleotides read TGTGCCAGCAGCGTAGGGGACAGGCAAGAGACCCAGTACTTC.

J is TRBJ2-5 and V is TRBV7-9, with D unclear. V gave up 5 bases and J gave up 5 bases, with 15 bases separating them. This CDR3 comprises 14 residues. Germline CDR1 reads SEHNR; CDR2 reads FQNEAQ (reference sequence). In DNA form, the CDR3 reads TGTGCCAGCAGCACCCTCGACACATCGGAGACCCAGTACTTC. Translation gives CASSTLDTSETQYF.

The chain joins TRBV11-2 to TRBJ1-1, with a tentative D call TRBD1 (6 bases). Germline loops: CDR1 SGHAT, CDR2 FQNNGV. CDR3 length: 15 residues. Trimming left V 5 bases short and J 4 bases short, with 17 bases between. The CDR3 sequence: CASSGGGGAPTEAFF. For the CDR3, the DNA is TGTGCCAGCAGCGGCGGGGGGGGCGCCCCCACTGAAGCTTTCTTT. The full variable domain, completed using reference TRBV11-2 and TRBJ1-1, is EAGVAQSPRYKIIEKRQSVAFWCNPISGHATLYWYQQILGQGPKLLIQFQNNGVVDDSQLPKDRFSAERLKGVDSTLKIQPAKLEDSAVYLCASSGGGGAPTEAFFGQGTRLTVV.

This clone appeared a few times. The chain has TRBV18 and TRBJ1-2; D possibly corresponds to TRBD1 (6 bases). The germline V gene encodes CDR1 KGHSH and CDR2 LQKENI. CDR3 length: 14 amino acids. V was cut by 0 bases and J by 4 bases, with 9 bases left in between. CDR3 in DNA: TGTGCCAGCTCACCACCCGACAGGCGCTATGGCTACACCTTC. This codes for CASSPPDRRYGYTF.

The chain carries TRBV7-2 and TRBJ2-3; TRBD2 matches at 14 bases. Per the germline V gene, CDR1 is SGHTA and CDR2 is FQGNSA. This CDR3 is built from 18 residues. J lost 2 bases, V lost 3 bases, and 7 bases had no gene match. The CDR3 nucleotides are TGTGCCAGCAGCTTGGGACTAGCGGGAGAACCCCCCACAGATACGCAGTATTTT. Amino acid sequence: CASSLGLAGEPPTDTQYF.

The J gene is TRBJ1-2, the V gene TRBV2; TRBD1 agrees at 8 bases. Germline-derived CDR1 and CDR2 are SNHLY and FYNNEI. The CDR3 extends over 13 amino acids. Unmatched junction bases numbered 5, after V lost 5 bases and J lost 6 bases. The CDR3 bases are TGTGCCAGCAGTCGGGACAGGTGGAATGGCTACACCTTC. Translation: CASSRDRWNGYTF. Full variable domain (outside the CDR3, taken from reference TRBV2 and TRBJ1-2): EPEVTQTPSHQVTQMGQEVILRCVPISNHLYFYWYRQILGQKVEFLVSFYNNEISEKSEIFDDQFSVERPDGSNFTLKIRSTKLEDSAMYFCASSRDRWNGYTFGSGTRLTVV.

The V and J genes are TRBV5-1 and TRBJ2-1, with TRBD1 matching 10 bases. The germline gives CDR1 SGHRS, CDR2 YFSETQ. V lost 7 bases and J lost 6; bases outside the gene matches: 1. CDR3 length: 12 amino acids. CDR3 nucleotide sequence: TGCGCCAGCCGGACAGGGGGCAATGAGCAGTTCTTC. Amino acids: CASRTGGNEQFF.

Only a few counts were recorded for this clone. V is TRBV5-4 and J is TRBJ2-5, with 9 nucleotides matching TRBD2. The CDR3 sequence is 13 residues long. Trimming at V came to 3 bases and at J to 5 bases, leaving 2 bases not matched to a gene. In germline, CDR1 is SGHNT, CDR2 YYREEE (reference sequence). The CDR3 nucleotides read TGTGCCAGCAGCTCTGGACTAGCGGAGACCCAGTACTTC. Protein sequence: CASSSGLAETQYF.

CDR3 nucleotide sequence: TGTGCCAGCAGGGGGACAGGGCATCAGCCCCAGCATTTT. Translation gives CASRGTGHQPQHF. The gene calls are TRBV2 and TRBJ1-5, with 9 bases aligning to TRBD1. Trimming at V came to 6 bases and at J to 5 bases, leaving 2 bases not matched to a gene. Germline CDR1 reads SNHLY; CDR2 reads FYNNEI. CDR3 length equals 13 residues. The complete variable domain, with remaining parts taken from reference TRBV2 and TRBJ1-5, reads EPEVTQTPSHQVTQMGQEVILRCVPISNHLYFYWYRQILGQKVEFLVSFYNNEISEKSEIFDDQFSVERPDGSNFTLKIRSTKLEDSAMYFCASRGTGHQPQHFGDGTRLSIL.

This clone was picked up one time. The chain couples TRBV24-1 to TRBJ2-7; D might be TRBD1 (8 bases). The CDR3 spans 19 residues. The germline CDR1 and CDR2 sequences are KGHDR and SFDVKD. V lost 1 base, J lost 4 bases, and 25 bases lay in between. The CDR3: CATSDFEVGRKRDRYEQYF. The CDR3 DNA reads as TGTGCCACCAGTGATTTCGAAGTGGGGAGGAAGCGGGACAGGTACGAGCAGTACTTC.

The chain uses TRBV13 and TRBJ2-5; D perhaps matches TRBD1 (5 bases). CDR3 size: 15 residues. Trimming took off 1 base at V and 1 base at J, with 10 bases between the two ends. Germline assignment: CDR1 PRHDT and CDR2 FYEKMQ (reference sequence). In DNA form, the CDR3 reads TGTGCCAGCAGCTTAGTCAGGGTCGGCCAAGAGACCCAGTACTTC. It yields the protein CASSLVRVGQETQYF.

This clone was picked up one time. The gene calls are TRBV6-1 and TRBJ1-1, with D possibly being TRBD1 (5 bases). V shed 1 base and J shed 0 bases, with 15 bases lying between them. Looked up from germline, CDR1 is MNHNS and CDR2 is SASEGT. The CDR3 is made up of 17 amino acids. DNA for the CDR3: TGTGCCAGCAGTGAAGACAGGCTACTCTTCGTGAACACTGAAGCTTTCTTT. Amino acid sequence: CASSEDRLLFVNTEAFF.

Judged by abundance, this clone is medium-sized. The chain joins TRBV27 to TRBJ2-7, with a possible D match to TRBD1 (6 bases). Looked up from germline, CDR1 is MNHEY and CDR2 is SMNVEV (reference sequence). The CDR3 contains 15 residues. V was shortened by 4 bases and J by 5 bases, with 18 bases between the two germline ends. CDR3: CASSSTPGTINEQYF. The CDR3 coding sequence is TGTGCCAGCAGTTCCACTCCCGGGACAATTAACGAGCAGTACTTC.

This chain links TRBV4-3 with TRBJ2-2; TRBD1 might be the D (5 bases). The CDR3 loop spans 14 amino acids. The V and J ends lost 4 bases and 7 bases respectively, with 13 bases between them. Germline CDR1 is LGHNA and CDR2 is YSLEER. For the CDR3, the DNA is TGCGCCAGCAGCCCCGAGTGGGGCAACGGGGAGCTGTTTTTT. Residues: CASSPEWGNGELFF.

This chain connects TRBV6-6 to TRBJ1-3, with D perhaps matching TRBD1 (6 bases). CDR3 size: 15 residues. Germline CDR1 MNHNY, CDR2 SVGAGI (reference sequence). Trimming removed 6 bases from V and 0 bases from J, with 12 bases in between. CDR3: CASRPTGNSGNTIYF. CDR3 coding DNA: TGTGCCAGCAGACCTACAGGGAACTCTGGAAACACCATATATTTT.

This clone showed up just a few times. This chain connects TRBV4-1 to TRBJ1-1; unclear D gene. V was clipped by 5 bases and J by 1 base, with 8 bases between them. The germline V gene has CDR1 MGHRA and CDR2 YSYEKL. The CDR3 spans 13 residues. The CDR3 DNA is TGCGCCAGCAGCTCCCAGCGGAACACTGAAGCTTTCTTT. Its protein product is CASSSQRNTEAFF.